Shown below are 10 T cell receptor beta chains from a single sample sequenced in a study of cytomegalovirus exposure and HLA in healthy donors. The method was immunoSEQ multiplex PCR; TCRdb's version includes in-frame clones alone and lacks a portion of them. The table has about 110,000 clones, almost 90% seen once. Sequenced sample: PBMCs. These TCRs come from a woman under 30 in good health and CMV-seronegative.

The rearrangement uses TRBV28 and TRBJ1-1; D possibly corresponds to TRBD1 (6 bases). CDR3 length: 13 amino acids. The germline V and J ends were trimmed by 6 bases and 3 bases, with 11 bases remaining between them. Germline CDR1 MDHEN, CDR2 SYDVKM. The CDR3 DNA follows: TGTGCCAGCAGGCCGAGGGGGTACACTGAAGCTTTCTTT. Encoded protein: CASRPRGYTEAFF.

The V and J genes are TRBV4-2 and TRBJ2-7; 12 bases map to TRBD2. Losses at the gene ends were 4 bases for V and 3 bases for J; bases not matched to a gene: 4. The germline CDR1 and CDR2 sequences are LGHNA and YNFKEQ. The CDR3 totals 15 residues. The chain's CDR3 is CASSLRLAGDYEQYF. Written as DNA, the CDR3 is TGTGCCAGCAGCCTTCGACTAGCGGGAGACTACGAGCAGTACTTC.

The rearrangement links TRBV7-9 to TRBJ2-3, with TRBD2 matching 7 bases. V lost 5 bases to trimming and J lost 4 bases; unmatched junction nucleotides: 6. Looked up from germline, CDR1 is SEHNR and CDR2 is FQNEAQ (reference sequence). The CDR3 is 14 amino acids. The CDR3 sequence: CASSQRDWADTQYF. The CDR3 DNA reads TGTGCCAGCAGCCAGCGGGATTGGGCAGATACGCAGTATTTT. Using reference TRBV7-9 and TRBJ2-3 for the parts outside the CDR3, the full variable domain is DTGVSQNPRHKITKRGQNVTFRCDPISEHNRLYWYRQTLGQGPEFLTYFQNEAQLEKSRLLSDRFSAERPKGSFSTLEIQRTEQGDSAMYLCASSQRDWADTQYFGPGTRLTVL.

The genes are TRBV6-6 and TRBJ2-7, with a tentative D call TRBD2 (5 bases). CDR3 length: 12 amino acids. CDR1 MNHNY and CDR2 SVGAGI come from the germline V gene (reference sequence). The V end was cut by 2 bases, the J end by 7 bases, with 9 bases between. CDR3: CASSYREGEQYF. CDR3 DNA sequence: TGTGCCAGCAGTTACCGGGAAGGAGAGCAGTACTTC.

The chain carries TRBV7-6 and TRBJ2-7; 11 bases align to TRBD1. V lost 3 bases and J lost 2; bases outside the gene matches: 3. This CDR3 has 15 amino acids. Germline lookup yields CDR1 SGHVS and CDR2 FNYEAQ. CDR3 DNA: TGTGCCAGCAGCTTGGGACAGGGGGAAACCTACGAGCAGTACTTC. Translated: CASSLGQGETYEQYF.

The rearrangement uses TRBV29-1 and TRBJ2-3, with a weak D call TRBD1 (5 bases). Germline lookup yields CDR1 SQVTM and CDR2 ANQGSEA. The CDR3 sequence is 13 residues long. V was pared by 5 bases and J by 0 bases, with 9 bases between. The CDR3 loop reads CSVLGVSTDTQYF. The CDR3 DNA reads TGCAGCGTTCTAGGGGTTAGCACAGATACGCAGTATTTT.

The chain carries TRBV10-2 and TRBJ1-3; tentatively, D is TRBD1 (5 bases). Trimming cost V 0 bases and J 3 bases, with 9 bases left between them. The germline V gene has CDR1 WSHSY and CDR2 SAAADI. The CDR3 spans 15 residues. CDR3 amino acids: CASSESRTFGNTIYF. CDR3 DNA: TGCGCCAGCAGTGAGTCGCGGACATTTGGAAACACCATATATTTT.

The chain carries TRBV28 and TRBJ2-5, with a weak D call TRBD2 (5 bases). V lost 3 bases, J lost 5 bases, and 16 bases lay in between. The CDR3 loop spans 15 amino acids. Germline V gives CDR1 MDHEN, CDR2 SYDVKM. The chain's CDR3 is CASSFLRVDKETQYF. The CDR3 DNA reads as TGTGCCAGCAGTTTTCTGCGGGTAGACAAGGAGACCCAGTACTTC.

V usage is TRBV7-7 and J usage is TRBJ2-5; D remains ambiguous. This CDR3 is built from 13 residues. V gave up 0 bases and J gave up 2 bases, with 4 bases separating them. In germline, CDR1 is SSHAT, CDR2 FNYEAQ (reference sequence). CDR3 sequence (DNA): TGTGCCAGCAGCTTAGCCCCGCAAGAGACCCAGTACTTC. It specifies CASSLAPQETQYF.

The V gene is TRBV5-6, the J gene TRBJ1-2; 7 bases line up with TRBD1. The CDR3 has 16 amino acids. Unmatched junction bases numbered 13, after V lost 4 bases and J lost 4 bases. From germline, CDR1 is SGHDT and CDR2 YYEEEE. CDR3 amino acids: CASSVGDSAALYGYTF. DNA of the CDR3: TGTGCCAGCAGCGTAGGGGACAGCGCCGCCCTCTATGGCTACACCTTC.